These T cell receptor beta chains were read from a single sample in a study of response to subunit inactivated influenza vaccine. TCRdb re-called the RT-PCR reads with MiXCR, one entry per CDR3 protein. The table lists hundreds of thousands of distinct CDR3 sequences, 6.5% to 8% of them singletons. The starting material was PBMCs from blood, obtained around 25 months after vaccination. All receptors come from a man between 50 and 75 years old who received an inactivated influenza vaccine. CDR3s include the opening cysteine and the closing phenylalanine or tryptophan.

CDR3aa,j_gene,v_gene
CSLTEGGSYNEQFF,TRBJ2-1,TRBV29-1
CSAREALYSNQPQHF,TRBJ1-5,TRBV20-1
CASSGRNSGNTIYF,TRBJ1-3,TRBV3-1
CASSQVGGNFGGRNTQYF,TRBJ2-3,TRBV3-1
CASSQVEIGTYEQYF,TRBJ2-7,TRBV4-2
CASSLATGSSPLHF,TRBJ1-6,TRBV13
CASSTPVGDNYEQYF,TRBJ2-7,TRBV7-2
CASSPGPFLSQYF,TRBJ2-5,TRBV27
CASSYSDGSGNTIYF,TRBJ1-3,TRBV6-5
CASSQSTGFAGELFF,TRBJ2-2,TRBV7-9
CASSFLGYSYEQYF,TRBJ2-7,TRBV5-6
CASSQGGQATQYF,TRBJ2-3,TRBV3-1
CASSGQGGPYEQYF,TRBJ2-7,TRBV18
CASSRIGHPSKLFF,TRBJ1-4,TRBV11-1
CASTSSGANVLTF,TRBJ2-6,TRBV28
CATSDSGSNEQFF,TRBJ2-1,TRBV24-1
CSARTTGGNEKLFF,TRBJ1-4,TRBV20-1
CASSFGDIIGSEQFF,TRBJ2-1,TRBV5-1
CASSPPRGGGYNEQFF,TRBJ2-1,TRBV18
CAITDQGSTDTQYF,TRBJ2-3,TRBV10-3
CASSPTRSNTGELFF,TRBJ2-2,TRBV9
CASSFRDQPQHF,TRBJ1-5,TRBV7-2
CASSFSIAGTESYEQYF,TRBJ2-7,TRBV5-1
CASRSRGRGFTDTQYF,TRBJ2-3,TRBV12-3/TRBV12-4
CASSRGQGGFNEQFF,TRBJ2-1,TRBV5-1
CASSFTGKGIQYF,TRBJ2-4,TRBV12-3/TRBV12-4
CASSQEYSNQPQHF,TRBJ1-5,TRBV3-1
CASSPSKGGNYGYTF,TRBJ1-2,TRBV4-2
CASSLLQGGGYTF,TRBJ1-2,TRBV11-2
CASSVGASGNTGELFF,TRBJ2-2,TRBV9
CASSYTGTSLYNEQFF,TRBJ2-1,TRBV5-6
CSASWQSAEAFF,TRBJ1-1,TRBV20-1
CASSREYGQPQHF,TRBJ1-5,TRBV11-2
CASSYEGELAKNIQYF,TRBJ2-4,TRBV6-2/TRBV6-3
CASSKSGGMYQETQYF,TRBJ2-5,TRBV6-1
CASSQPGTRLLEQFF,TRBJ2-1,TRBV4-2
CASSQGIAGGAYNEQFF,TRBJ2-1,TRBV4-3
CASSLTTGNTIYF,TRBJ1-3,TRBV7-2
CASSVVPRKDEQFF,TRBJ2-1,TRBV9
CSALRTTQGFNNQPQHF,TRBJ1-5,TRBV20-1
CSGTSRNMNTEAFF,TRBJ1-1,TRBV29-1
CASSLGAGPYEQYF,TRBJ2-7,TRBV12-3/TRBV12-4
CASNLQGILETQYF,TRBJ2-5,TRBV2
CSVLLYSTDTQYF,TRBJ2-3,TRBV29-1
CASCDRLAGSGTQYF,TRBJ2-3,TRBV10-3
CASSLGQARETQYF,TRBJ2-5,TRBV5-1
CATSVGGGEKLFF,TRBJ1-4,TRBV15